The present T cell receptor beta chain was sequenced within a study of metastatic and nonmetastatic thyroid tumors. On the study more broadly: The study looked at repertoires side by side in blood and in tumor or nodule tissue from malignant and benign thyroid patients.

Study-wide findings and caveats: Reports indicated that malignant thyroid tumors showed significantly higher TCR beta diversity than benign nodules did, in blood and tumor.

Thyroid surgery was performed in patients who had received no treatment beforehand. In the authors' methods: The study took CDR3 differences across clinicopathological groups and made a distant-metastasis classifier for papillary thyroid cancer from them. TCRdb re-clonotyped the PCR reads through MiXCR. The V and J calls and clone size are TCRdb's, not the authors'. The repertoire consists of tens of thousands of clones, with about 19% occurring once and the leading ten covering approximately 8%. This clone was seen more than once but under ten times. The antigen is not known. With a much larger clone just one base away, this may be a read error. Germline assignment: CDR1 MNHNS and CDR2 SASEGT. This CDR3 has 15 amino acids.

Sequenced sample: blood. V gene TRBV6-1 combines with J gene TRBJ2-3, with D possibly matching TRBD2 (5 bases). This sequence originates from a female donor with papillary thyroid cancer or a benign thyroid nodule (not recorded which). Some clones in this sample may be carry-over from other donors' samples. This CDR3 reads CASSEDGESTDTRYF. The CDR3, as DNA: TGCGCCAGCAGTGAAGACGGGGAAAGCACAGATACGCGGTATTTT.